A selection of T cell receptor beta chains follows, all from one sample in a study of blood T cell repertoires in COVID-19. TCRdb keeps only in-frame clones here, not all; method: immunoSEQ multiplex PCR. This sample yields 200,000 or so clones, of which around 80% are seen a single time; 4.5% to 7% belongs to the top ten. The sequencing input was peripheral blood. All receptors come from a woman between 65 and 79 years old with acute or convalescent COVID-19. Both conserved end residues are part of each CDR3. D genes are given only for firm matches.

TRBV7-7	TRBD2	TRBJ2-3	CASSKGLAGGADTQYF
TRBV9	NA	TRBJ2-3	CASSPRQAGSDTQYF
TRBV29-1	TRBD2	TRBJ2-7	CSVAPAGASYEQYF
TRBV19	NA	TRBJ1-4	CASSIAGSATNEKLFF
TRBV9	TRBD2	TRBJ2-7	CASSETSGPYEQYF
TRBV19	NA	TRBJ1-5	CASSIGDQPQHF
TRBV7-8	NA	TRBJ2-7	CASSISDLAYEQYF
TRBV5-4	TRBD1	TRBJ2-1	CASFPGTGDYNEQFF
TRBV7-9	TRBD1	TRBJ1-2	CASTLFTGVDGYTF
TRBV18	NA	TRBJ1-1	CASSPRTSFEGTEAFF
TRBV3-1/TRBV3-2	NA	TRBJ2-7	CASSQTSGPYEQYF